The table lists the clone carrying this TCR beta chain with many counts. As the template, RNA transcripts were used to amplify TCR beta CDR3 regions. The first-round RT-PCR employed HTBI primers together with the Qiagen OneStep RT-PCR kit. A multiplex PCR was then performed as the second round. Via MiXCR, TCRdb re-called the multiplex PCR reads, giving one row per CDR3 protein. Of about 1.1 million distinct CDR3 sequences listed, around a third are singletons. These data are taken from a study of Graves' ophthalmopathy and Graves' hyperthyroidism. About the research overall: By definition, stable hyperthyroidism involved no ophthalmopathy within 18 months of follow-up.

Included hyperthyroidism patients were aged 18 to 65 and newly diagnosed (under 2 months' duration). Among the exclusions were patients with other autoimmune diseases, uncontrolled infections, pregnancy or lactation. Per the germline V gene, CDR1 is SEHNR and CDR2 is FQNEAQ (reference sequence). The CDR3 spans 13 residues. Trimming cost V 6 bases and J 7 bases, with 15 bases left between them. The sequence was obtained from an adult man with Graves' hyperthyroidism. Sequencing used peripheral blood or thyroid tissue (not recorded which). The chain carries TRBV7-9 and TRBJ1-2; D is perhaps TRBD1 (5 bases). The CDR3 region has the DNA TGTGCCAGCAGTTACCTAGGGGCCGGTGGCTACACCTTC. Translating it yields CASSYLGAGGYTF.